This T cell receptor beta chain was observed in a study of blood T cells in healthy people across ages. Across the study: Capture via template switching afforded approximately one barcoded beta molecule per two T cells.

The study's findings and limits: Diversity was estimated from one million T cells, and these estimates were considered underestimates. Unsorted PBMC material precluded a definitive naive versus antigen-experienced comparison.

With regard to this clonotype: What it binds is unknown.

With a J-beta primer mix and a sample-barcoded 5' primer, a second PCR ran about 7 to 12 cycles. CDR3-containing paired-end reads numbering at least 2.5 million came from each sample. One entry per CDR3 protein, called by TCRdb with MiXCR from the 5' RACE reads. The repertoire holds fewer than 900,000 distinct CDR3 sequences, with over 45% as singletons. This sequence originates from a woman aged 55-69 years in good health. The sample taken for sequencing was blood.

CDR3 nucleotides: TGCAGCGCCCATGGCAGGGCGAACACTGAAGCTTTCTTT. Translating gives CSAHGRANTEAFF. This rearrangement joins TRBV29-1 to TRBJ1-1, with a tentative D call TRBD1 (5 bases). Between the trimmed V and J ends, which lost 7 bases and 1 base, there was a span of 13 bases. Looked up from germline, CDR1 is SQVTM and CDR2 is ANQGSEA. The CDR3 runs 13 residues.